This T cell receptor (beta chain) was identified in a study of T cells after yellow fever vaccination. General study results and limits: The secondary response was weaker, and its peak arrived faster, on day 5 versus 15.

With respect to this clonotype: What it binds is unknown. Possible read error: a much larger clone is one base away.

TCRdb recomputed calls from the 5' RACE reads with MiXCR, one row per CDR3 protein. The table records under 600,000 distinct CDR3 sequences, 21% of them present only once. V lost 5 bases and J 4 bases, leaving 12 bases between the germline ends. Germline loops: CDR1 SEHNR, CDR2 FQNEAQ (reference sequence). The CDR3 is 14 amino acids. The chain recombines TRBV7-9 with TRBJ1-3; D not certain. The source of this sequence is a man younger than 30 who received the YFV17D yellow fever vaccine. Sample: PBMCs, taken 21 days after the first yellow fever vaccination. The CDR3 sequence: CASSPQAGGNTIYF. The CDR3 bases are TGTGCCAGCAGCCCCCAGGCGGGGGGAAACACCATATATTTT. The variable domain in full, completed from reference TRBV7-9 and TRBJ1-3, reads DTGVSQNPRHKITKRGQNVTFRCDPISEHNRLYWYRQTLGQGPEFLTYFQNEAQLEKSRLLSDRFSAERPKGSFSTLEIQRTEQGDSAMYLCASSPQAGGNTIYFGEGSWLTVV.